This T cell receptor (beta chain) was documented in a study of identical twins. In this sample, this clonotype turned up a few times. V was shortened by 0 bases and J by 3 bases, with 12 bases between the two germline ends. This CDR3 is built from 15 residues. Per the germline V gene, CDR1 is SGHDN and CDR2 is FVKESK. TCRdb re-called the 5' RACE reads with MiXCR, one entry per CDR3 protein. This sample has hundreds of thousands of distinct CDR3 sequences, with roughly 9% found just once. This same sample was also taken into another study, of yellow fever vaccine responses in identical twins.

The source of this sequence is a woman aged 18-35 years in good health. What was sequenced was CD8+ T cells sorted from blood. The chain combines TRBV14 with TRBJ2-7, with D unresolved. The DNA for the CDR3 is TGTGCCAGCAGCCAAGATCCCGGCAGTTTCTACGAGCAGTACTTC. This sequence encodes CASSQDPGSFYEQYF. The full variable domain, rest sourced from reference TRBV14 and TRBJ2-7, is EAGVTQFPSHSVIEKGQTVTLRCDPISGHDNLYWYRRVMGKEIKFLLHFVKESKQDESGMPNNRFLAERTGGTYSTLKVQPAELEDSGVYFCASSQDPGSFYEQYFGPGTRLTVT.